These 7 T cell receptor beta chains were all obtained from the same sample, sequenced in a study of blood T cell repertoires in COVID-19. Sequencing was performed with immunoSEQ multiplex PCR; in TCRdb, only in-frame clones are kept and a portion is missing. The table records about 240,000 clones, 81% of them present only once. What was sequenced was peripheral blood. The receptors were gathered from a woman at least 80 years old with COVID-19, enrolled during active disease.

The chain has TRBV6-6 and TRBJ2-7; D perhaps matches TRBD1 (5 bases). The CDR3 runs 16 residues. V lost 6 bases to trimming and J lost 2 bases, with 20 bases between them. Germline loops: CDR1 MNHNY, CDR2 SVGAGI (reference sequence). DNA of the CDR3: TGTGCCAGCAGGGATCCCGGCACAGGAACCCCCTACGAGCAGTACTTC. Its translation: CASRDPGTGTPYEQYF.

The CDR3 sequence: CASKRVLSGNTIYF. CDR3 coding DNA: TGTGCCAGCAAACGGGTACTCTCTGGAAACACCATATATTTT. The chain is built from TRBV7-2 and TRBJ1-3; D call uncertain. The ends were cut back, 7 bases at V and 0 bases at J, with 10 bases in the middle. CDR3 length equals 14 residues. The germline gives CDR1 SGHTA, CDR2 FQGNSA.

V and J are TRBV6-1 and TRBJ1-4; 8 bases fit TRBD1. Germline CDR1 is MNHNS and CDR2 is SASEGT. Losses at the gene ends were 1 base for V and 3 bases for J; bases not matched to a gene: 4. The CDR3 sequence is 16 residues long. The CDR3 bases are TGTGCCAGCAGTGAAGGACAGGGGCTTGCTAATGAAAAACTGTTTTTT. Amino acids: CASSEGQGLANEKLFF.

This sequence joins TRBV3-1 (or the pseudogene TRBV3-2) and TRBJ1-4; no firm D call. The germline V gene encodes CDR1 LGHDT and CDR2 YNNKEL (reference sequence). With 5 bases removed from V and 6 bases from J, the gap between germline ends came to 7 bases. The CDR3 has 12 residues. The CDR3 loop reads CASSVSDEKLFF. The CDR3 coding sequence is TGTGCCAGCAGCGTCTCGGATGAAAAACTGTTTTTT.

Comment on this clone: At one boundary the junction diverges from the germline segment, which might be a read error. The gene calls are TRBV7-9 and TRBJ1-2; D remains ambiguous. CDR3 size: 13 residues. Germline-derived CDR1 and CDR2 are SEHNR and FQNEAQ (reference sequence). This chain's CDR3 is CASSRGEAGTPSF. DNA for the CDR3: TGTGCCAGCAGCCGCGGCGAGGCGGGCACACCATCCTTC.

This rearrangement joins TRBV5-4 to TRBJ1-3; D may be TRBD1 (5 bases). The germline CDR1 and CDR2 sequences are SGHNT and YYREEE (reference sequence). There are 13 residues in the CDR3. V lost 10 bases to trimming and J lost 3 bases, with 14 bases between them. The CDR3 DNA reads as TGTGCCGTCGGTGGGGGAGGTGGAAACACCATATATTTT. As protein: CAVGGGGGNTIYF.

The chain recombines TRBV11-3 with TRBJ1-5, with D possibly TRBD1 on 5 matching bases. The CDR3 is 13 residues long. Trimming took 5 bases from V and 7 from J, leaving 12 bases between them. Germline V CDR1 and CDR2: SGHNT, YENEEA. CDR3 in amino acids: CASSLSREQPQHF. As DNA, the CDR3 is TGTGCCAGCAGCCTTTCCAGGGAACAGCCCCAGCATTTT.